The T cell receptor (beta chain) under discussion was sequenced for a study of blood T cell repertoires in COVID-19. Study in general: The samples span acute and convalescent COVID-19 from the United States, Italy and Spain. PBMCs, B-cell-depleted T cells, or T cells provided the cDNA or gDNA that made up the material.

CDR3 length equals 13 residues. Germline CDR1 MDHEN, CDR2 SYDVKM. Trimming removed 5 bases at V and 2 bases at J, with 10 bases between. Original data processing: Researchers report that nucleated cell counts were estimated from reference gene primer amplification. Libraries were prepared by immunoSEQ multiplex PCR; TCRdb keeps only in-frame clonotypes and omits some of them. V and J calls plus clone size are reproduced from that table; the DNA served to infer D and trimming. Among tens of thousands of clones listed, roughly 85% were seen once. The specimen sequenced was peripheral blood. The TCR comes from a woman aged 70-85 years in a cohort sampled during active COVID-19. The V call is TRBV28, the J call TRBJ2-7; weak D call: TRBD1 (6 bases). The CDR3 is CASSLRGPYEQYF. Written as DNA, the CDR3 is TGTGCCAGCAGTCTCAGGGGACCCTACGAGCAGTACTTC.